What follows are 11 T cell receptor beta chains derived from one specimen sequenced in a study of CD8+CD57+ T cells in acquired aplastic anemia (dated by TCRdb to 2016 to 2019). Sequencing was performed on an Illumina HiSeq 2000. Profiling of TCR beta VDJ combinations and CDR3 sequences used genomic DNA as the template. The raw public reads went through TCRdb reprocessing: fastp at Q25, MiXCR clone calling, in-frame beta chains kept. When rows share a CDR3 protein, they turn into one entry using the most common DNA and genes. The sample records around 190,000 distinct CDR3 sequences, about 59% of which are singletons. Around 32% of the sample rests with the top ten. Input material: sorted CD4+, CD8+, or CD8+CD57+ T cells (not recorded which) from PBMCs. These TCRs come from a human donor in good health.

This clonotype has a count of ten or more. The rearrangement links TRBV27 to TRBJ2-5, with D uncertain. The V gene's germline CDR1 is MNHEY and CDR2 SMNVEV (reference sequence). The V end was cut by 5 bases, the J end by 5 bases, with 15 bases between. This CDR3 has 14 residues. This CDR3 reads CASSPQAVWETQYF. Written as DNA, the CDR3 is TGTGCCAGCAGTCCCCAAGCAGTTTGGGAGACCCAGTACTTC.

CDR3 in DNA: TGTGCCAGTAGTACGCTAGCGGGCTACGAGCAGTACTTC. Translated, it gives CASSTLAGYEQYF. J is TRBJ2-7 and V is TRBV7-9; 8 bases are a match to TRBD2. The trim removed 9 bases at V and 3 bases at J, leaving 7 bases unmatched. CDR3 size: 13 residues. The germline gives CDR1 SEHNR, CDR2 FQNEAQ (reference sequence).

There are a few counts of this clonotype. The gene calls are TRBV6-1 and TRBJ2-7, with a tentative D call TRBD1 (6 bases). This CDR3 has 13 residues. Germline CDR1 is MNHNS and CDR2 is SASEGT. Trimming cost V 5 bases and J 5 bases, with 13 bases left between them. CDR3 protein: CASSTYRVHEQYF. For the CDR3, the DNA is TGTGCCAGCAGTACGTACAGGGTCCACGAGCAGTACTTC.

This clonotype was seen ten or more times. This CDR3 reads CASSLAGGITDTQYF. CDR3 nucleotides: TGTGCCAGCAGCTTAGCGGGGGGGATCACAGATACGCAGTATTTT. The chain is built from TRBV11-3 and TRBJ2-3; TRBD2 agrees at 8 bases. Per germline, CDR1 SGHNT and CDR2 YENEEA. V trimming: 1 base; J trimming: 2 bases; junction bases outside the gene matches: 2. The CDR3 consists of 15 residues.

V usage is TRBV12-3 or TRBV12-4 and J usage is TRBJ2-7; 13 bases line up with TRBD2. This CDR3 is built from 16 residues. The V and J ends lost 6 bases and 0 bases, in that order; junction bases with no gene match: 5. The CDR3 sequence is CASSHGLAGVSYEQYF. The CDR3 region has the DNA TGTGCCAGCAGCCACGGACTAGCGGGAGTCTCCTACGAGCAGTACTTC.

V gene TRBV7-8 combines with J gene TRBJ2-7, with D perhaps matching TRBD1 (5 bases). V lost 6 bases and J lost 4, with 13 bases in between. The CDR3 is 13 amino acids. Looked up from germline, CDR1 is SGHVS and CDR2 is FQNEAQ. The CDR3 is CASSVSQDYEQYF. The DNA for the CDR3 is TGTGCCAGCAGTGTGTCACAGGATTACGAGCAGTACTTC.

The gene calls are TRBV20-1 and TRBJ1-1; D remains ambiguous. Per germline, CDR1 DFQATT and CDR2 SNEGSKA (reference sequence). The CDR3 sequence is 12 residues long. V lost 5 bases to trimming and J lost 1 base, with 8 bases between them. The CDR3 DNA follows: TGCAGTGCTCCTTGGGGGAACACTGAAGCTTTCTTT. Protein sequence: CSAPWGNTEAFF.

In the case of this clonotype: The junction and the germline gene differ at one end; a read error may be behind it. This chain uses TRBV5-6 with TRBJ2-7, with D perhaps matching TRBD1 (6 bases). Germline CDR1 is SGHDT and CDR2 is YYEEEE. The CDR3 has 14 residues. In DNA, the CDR3 is TGTGCCAGCAGCTCCCGGGACATCGTCTACGAGCAATACTTC. Encoded protein: CASSSRDIVYEQYF.

This chain links TRBV10-3 with TRBJ1-6; D is unresolved. The CDR3 sequence is 14 residues long. The V end was cut by 4 bases, the J end by 8 bases, with 12 bases between. Germline CDR1 ENHRY, CDR2 SYGVKD. CDR3 sequence reads: CAISGEGQHSPLHF. The CDR3 DNA reads as TGTGCCATCAGTGGTGAAGGGCAACATTCACCCCTCCACTTT.

This clonotype appeared many times. This chain's CDR3 is CSARGREGGYEQYF. CDR3 nucleotides: TGCAGTGCTAGGGGGAGGGAGGGTGGCTACGAGCAGTACTTC. The chain is built from TRBV20-1 and TRBJ2-7; 7 bases map to TRBD2. Germline CDR1 reads DFQATT; CDR2 reads SNEGSKA (reference sequence). With 3 bases clipped from V and 3 bases from J, the junction kept 8 bases outside the gene matches. The CDR3 loop spans 14 amino acids.

This clonotype has a handful of counts. The J gene is TRBJ2-2, the V gene TRBV4-2; 9 nucleotides match TRBD1. After removal of 4 bases from V and 3 bases from J, the junction contained 12 bases not matched to a gene. The length of the CDR3 is 18 residues. Germline values: CDR1 LGHNA, CDR2 YNFKEQ. The chain's CDR3 is CASSRDPTGDRDTGELFF. CDR3 coding DNA: TGTGCCAGCAGCCGGGATCCTACGGGGGACAGGGACACCGGGGAGCTGTTTTTT.